This T cell receptor (beta chain) was sequenced in a study of blood T cell repertoires in COVID-19 (dated by TCRdb to 2020 to 2022). Regarding the research as a whole: The collaborator samples originated in the United States, Italy and Spain and spanned the acute and convalescent phases of COVID-19. The material from the prospective study consisted of cDNA or gDNA derived from T cells, B-cell-depleted T cells, or PBMCs. The dataset comprised deeply sampled blood TCRbeta repertoires from subjects exposed to, actively infected with, or recovered from COVID-19. The repertoires were released in a freely available public database meant as a resource for research on the immune response to SARS-CoV-2. Samples were obtained from the ongoing ImmuneRACE study (first 160 participants) and from 1,000 to 1,500 subjects provided by 6 global collaborators. Nearly every sample came with metadata listing a de-identified subject ID, COVID-19 status, age in years and sex. Where HLA class I and class II types were available, the types were taken from metadata supplied by the sample provider, not from assay-based typing. Findings and caveats that apply to the study as a whole: How much clinical and demographic metadata was included differed by source and by participant, and the metadata was provided uncurated.

TCRbeta CDR3 regions were amplified from genomic DNA by means of the immunoSEQ Assay, a bias-controlled multiplex PCR. On the authors' methods: The number of nucleated cells in each sample was estimated by amplification of reference gene primers within the assay. To quantify the absolute abundance of each unique TCRbeta CDR3 rearrangement, sequence reads were collapsed and filtered. For each sample, productive Simpson clonality was calculated as the square root of Simpson's diversity index across productive rearrangements. TCRdb took over this immuneACCESS table, retaining in-frame rearrangements with V and J assigned. Such tables are incomplete; in checked studies, under half of the missing clones stem from an unresolved V gene, and the remainder is unexplained. Clone size and V and J calls were adopted from that table, with D and trimming inferred from the DNA. A total of approximately 310,000 clones appear in this sample, roughly 84% of them only once. Jointly, the top ten make up 1% of the sample.

With respect to this clone: What this receptor recognizes is not known. Per-base quality was not reported, and no clone a single base away is much larger than it.

Reading from cysteine to phenylalanine, the CDR3 counts 14 amino acids. Just CDR3 DNA is preserved here, 42 bases in frame from base 1. The germline V gene (reference sequence) sets CDR1 to LNHNV and CDR2 to YYDKDF. Cut back by 5 bases and 1 base, the V and J ends lie 11 bases apart. The collaborating institutions used their own protocols to collect whole blood in K2EDTA tubes. For TCRbeta analysis, collaborators shipped samples in one of three forms: frozen whole blood, isolated PBMCs, or DNA extracted from either of those sample types. The clonotype was recovered from a man aged 45 to 65 with active or convalescent COVID-19. Here the chain combines TRBV15 and TRBJ1-2; matching of 6 bases hints at TRBD1 as the D gene. Sequenced: peripheral blood. Here the CDR3 is given as CATSLGQNNYGYTF. The DNA reads as follows: TGTGCCACCAGCCTAGGACAGAATAACTATGGCTACACCTTC.